Reported below is one T cell receptor (beta chain). The antigen remains undetermined. CDR3 length: 14 amino acids. V dropped 5 bases and J dropped 3 bases, with 14 bases sitting between them. Germline V CDR1 and CDR2: SGHRS, YFSETQ. TCRdb keeps only in-frame clones here, not all; method: immunoSEQ multiplex PCR. The data contain 95,000 to 110,000 clones, 82% of them singletons. The source of the sample is a study of T cell clones after liver transplantation. Findings and limits, study-wide: A larger donor-reactive than third-party decline suggested partial antigen-specific deletion. Graft donor-reactive T cells may have migrated into the graft rather than being deleted.

Sequencing was performed on CD4+ T cells from blood, taken before liver transplant. The clonotype was recovered from a human donor who received a liver transplant. The chain has TRBV5-1 and TRBJ2-5; maybe TRBD2 (6 bases). DNA for the CDR3: TGCGCCAGCAGTAGCGGTCGTGATAAAGAGACCCAGTACTTC. This translates into CASSSGRDKETQYF.